This T cell receptor beta chain derives from a study of T cells in localized non-small cell lung cancer. Of note for this clone: Its antigen is as yet unknown.

This CDR3 has 15 amino acids. Per germline, CDR1 LGHNT and CDR2 FRNRAP. Study-level points and caveats: In uninvolved adjacent lung, T cell clonality reached its highest value, exceeding tumor.

The data were produced by immunoSEQ multiplex PCR, yet TCRdb's version contains in-frame clones alone and is incomplete. Among thousands of clones listed, over 20% were seen once. The rearrangement uses TRBV12-5 and TRBJ2-2; 11 nucleotides match TRBD2. This TCR was recovered from a male donor older than 55 with stage II lung adenocarcinoma. The sample here was normal lung tissue next to the tumor, taken before any cancer treatment. CDR3 in DNA: TGTGCCACCGAACCGGGACTAGCGGTGACCGGGGAGCTGTTTTTT. It encodes CATEPGLAVTGELFF.